This T cell receptor (beta chain) appears in the sequencing data of a study of T cell responses to AZD1222 COVID-19 vaccine. Study observations and caveats: Among the donors, most were white British and more were female, and clonal diversity was possibly underestimated. Distributed over spike, vaccine-associated CD4 TCRs predominated at 160-218 and 743-854. Reportedly, nearly half of unique spike TCRs recognized epitopes outside B.1.351/B.1.1.7 mutations.

V lost 0 bases and J 0 bases, leaving 4 bases between the germline ends. CDR1 and CDR2 from the germline V gene are SGHRS and YFSETQ. The CDR3 has 14 residues. This clone has just one count. Its target is not known. Pooling was applied to second doses at about 4 or about 12 weeks. Profiled with immunoSEQ multiplex PCR; TCRdb holds only in-frame clones, not every one. The sample comprises 130,000 or so clones, about 88% of which are singletons, and under 3% rests with the top ten. The chain employs TRBV5-1 and TRBJ2-1; no clear D. This sample comprised peripheral blood, obtained 28 days after the second AZD1222 dose. The TCR comes from an adult who received the AZD1222 COVID-19 vaccine. Here the CDR3 reads CASSLGSSYNEQFF. The CDR3 DNA reads as TGCGCCAGCAGCTTGGGTAGCTCCTACAATGAGCAGTTCTTC.